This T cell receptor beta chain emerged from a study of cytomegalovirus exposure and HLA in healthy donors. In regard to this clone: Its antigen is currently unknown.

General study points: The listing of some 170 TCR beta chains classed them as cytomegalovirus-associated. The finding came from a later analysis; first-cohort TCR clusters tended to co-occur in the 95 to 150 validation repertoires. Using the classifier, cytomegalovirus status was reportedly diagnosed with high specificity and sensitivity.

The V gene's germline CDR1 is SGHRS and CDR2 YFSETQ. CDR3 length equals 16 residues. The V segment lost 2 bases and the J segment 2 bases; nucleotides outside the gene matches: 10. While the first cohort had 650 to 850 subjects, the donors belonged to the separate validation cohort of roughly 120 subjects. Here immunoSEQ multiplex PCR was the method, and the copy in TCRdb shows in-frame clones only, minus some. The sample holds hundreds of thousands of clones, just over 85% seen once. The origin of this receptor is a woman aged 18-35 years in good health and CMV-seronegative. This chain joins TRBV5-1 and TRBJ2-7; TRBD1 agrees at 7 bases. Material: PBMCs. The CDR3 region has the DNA TGCGCCAGCAGCTTCGAGGGGGCTAACCCTACCTACGAGCAGTACTTC. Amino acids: CASSFEGANPTYEQYF.